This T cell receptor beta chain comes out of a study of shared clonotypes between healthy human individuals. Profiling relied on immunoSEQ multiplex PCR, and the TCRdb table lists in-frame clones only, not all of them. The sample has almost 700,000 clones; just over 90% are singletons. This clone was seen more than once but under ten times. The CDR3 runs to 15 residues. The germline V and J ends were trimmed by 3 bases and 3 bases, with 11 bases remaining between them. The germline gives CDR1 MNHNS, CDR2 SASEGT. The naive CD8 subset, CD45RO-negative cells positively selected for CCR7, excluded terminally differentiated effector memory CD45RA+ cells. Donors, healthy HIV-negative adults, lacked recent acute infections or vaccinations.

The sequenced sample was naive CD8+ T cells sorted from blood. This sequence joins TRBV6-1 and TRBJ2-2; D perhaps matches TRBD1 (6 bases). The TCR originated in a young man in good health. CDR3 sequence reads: CASSDGQTHTGELFF. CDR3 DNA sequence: TGTGCCAGCAGTGATGGACAGACCCACACCGGGGAGCTGTTTTTT.